Listed below are T cell receptor beta chains from one sample, sequenced in a study of technical replicates of blood from several donors. Repertoires were generated with immunoSEQ multiplex PCR, while TCRdb's copy carries only in-frame clones and drops some. The repertoire includes about 70,000 clones, 92% of them detected once, and under 0.5% sits in the top ten. The sample consisted of T cells isolated from PBMCs. The source is a human donor in good health. The CDR3 runs from the conserved cysteine through the conserved F or W. The order of the fields is D gene, clone size, V gene, J gene, CDR3 protein, CDR3 DNA. A D gene is named only where the DNA matches it firmly. The size of a clone is reported for some rows only, either as once, few or many, or as a class for expanded clones.

d_call: TRBD1; clone_size: .; v_call: TRBV5-6; j_call: TRBJ1-2; cdr3_aa: CASSLGTGEAFYGYTF; cdr3_nt: TGTGCCAGCAGCTTAGGGACAGGGGAGGCCTTCTATGGCTACACCTTC
d_call: .; clone_size: .; v_call: TRBV9; j_call: TRBJ2-3; cdr3_aa: CASSVDAVERYF; cdr3_nt: TGTGCCAGCAGCGTAGATGCGGTGGAAAGGTATTTT
d_call: TRBD2; clone_size: .; v_call: TRBV9; j_call: TRBJ2-2; cdr3_aa: CASSPEREYVGELFF; cdr3_nt: TGTGCCAGCAGCCCCGAGCGGGAGTACGTCGGGGAGCTGTTTTTT
d_call: .; clone_size: .; v_call: TRBV4-3; j_call: TRBJ1-4; cdr3_aa: CASSQTDRANEKLFF; cdr3_nt: TGCGCCAGCAGCCAAACTGATAGAGCTAATGAAAAACTGTTTTTT
d_call: TRBD1; clone_size: .; v_call: TRBV4-1; j_call: TRBJ1-5; cdr3_aa: CASSPSGTGTSNQPQHF; cdr3_nt: TGCGCCAGCAGCCCCTCAGGGACAGGGACAAGCAATCAGCCCCAGCATTTT
d_call: TRBD1; clone_size: .; v_call: TRBV11-2; j_call: TRBJ2-7; cdr3_aa: CASSARTGRLYYEQYF; cdr3_nt: TGTGCCAGCAGCGCTCGGACAGGCCGACTTTACTACGAGCAGTACTTC
d_call: .; clone_size: .; v_call: TRBV11-3; j_call: TRBJ1-2; cdr3_aa: CASSSGGWGYTF; cdr3_nt: TGTGCCAGCAGCTCGGGGGGTTGGGGCTACACCTTC
d_call: TRBD2; clone_size: .; v_call: TRBV5-1; j_call: TRBJ2-2; cdr3_aa: CASSPRLAGGPGDTGELFF; cdr3_nt: TGCGCCAGCAGCCCCCGACTAGCGGGAGGGCCTGGGGACACCGGGGAGCTGTTTTTT
d_call: .; clone_size: .; v_call: TRBV7-2; j_call: TRBJ2-4; cdr3_aa: CASSLVPGTKNIQYF; cdr3_nt: TGTGCCAGCAGCTTGGTACCGGGGACCAAAAACATTCAGTACTTC
d_call: .; clone_size: .; v_call: TRBV5-4; j_call: TRBJ1-2; cdr3_aa: CASSFGQNYGYTF; cdr3_nt: TGTGCCAGCAGCTTTGGACAGAACTATGGCTACACCTTC
d_call: TRBD1; clone_size: .; v_call: TRBV18; j_call: TRBJ1-2; cdr3_aa: CASSPGQLLYGYTF; cdr3_nt: TGTGCCAGCTCCCCGGGACAGTTACTCTATGGCTACACCTTC
d_call: TRBD2; clone_size: .; v_call: TRBV7-8; j_call: TRBJ2-3; cdr3_aa: CASSLLFGAGGFTDTQYF; cdr3_nt: TGTGCCAGCAGCTTACTTTTTGGAGCGGGAGGTTTCACAGATACGCAGTATTTT
d_call: TRBD1; clone_size: .; v_call: TRBV27; j_call: TRBJ2-7; cdr3_aa: CASSSTGQGVFEQYF; cdr3_nt: TGTGCCAGCAGTTCGACGGGACAGGGAGTATTCGAGCAGTACTTC
d_call: .; clone_size: .; v_call: TRBV6-1; j_call: TRBJ1-5; cdr3_aa: CASSDPLRRENQPQHF; cdr3_nt: TGTGCCAGCAGTGACCCCCTAAGGAGAGAAAATCAGCCCCAGCATTTT
d_call: .; clone_size: .; v_call: TRBV6-5; j_call: TRBJ1-2; cdr3_aa: CASSNSDSYGYTF; cdr3_nt: TGTGCCAGCAGTAACTCGGACAGCTATGGCTACACCTTC
d_call: TRBD1; clone_size: .; v_call: TRBV6-1; j_call: TRBJ2-7; cdr3_aa: CASSNPGQYYEQYF; cdr3_nt: TGTGCCAGCAGTAACCCGGGACAGTACTACGAGCAGTACTTC
d_call: TRBD2; clone_size: .; v_call: TRBV5-1; j_call: TRBJ2-5; cdr3_aa: CASSFSSGGPSPYF; cdr3_nt: TGCGCCAGCAGCTTTTCTAGCGGGGGACCTAGCCCCTACTTC
d_call: .; clone_size: .; v_call: TRBV27; j_call: TRBJ1-1; cdr3_aa: CASKRGTEAFF; cdr3_nt: TGTGCCAGCAAAAGGGGCACTGAAGCTTTCTTT
d_call: .; clone_size: .; v_call: TRBV10-3; j_call: TRBJ1-1; cdr3_aa: CAISLDSFLRGRYINTEAFF; cdr3_nt: TGTGCCATCAGTTTGGACAGTTTCTTAAGGGGCCGGTACATAAACACTGAAGCTTTCTTT
d_call: .; clone_size: few; v_call: TRBV28; j_call: TRBJ1-1; cdr3_aa: CASRRQLMNTEAFF; cdr3_nt: TGTGCCAGCAGGAGACAACTTATGAACACTGAAGCTTTCTTT
d_call: .; clone_size: .; v_call: TRBV6-5; j_call: TRBJ2-7; cdr3_aa: CASMGPSSYEQYF; cdr3_nt: TGTGCCAGCATGGGCCCCAGCTCCTACGAGCAGTACTTC
d_call: TRBD1; clone_size: .; v_call: TRBV19; j_call: TRBJ1-5; cdr3_aa: CASSRGQGAGQPQHF; cdr3_nt: TGTGCCAGTAGTAGGGGACAGGGGGCAGGACAGCCCCAGCATTTT
d_call: TRBD1; clone_size: .; v_call: TRBV18; j_call: TRBJ2-7; cdr3_aa: CASSPGQGGPEQYF; cdr3_nt: TGTGCCAGCTCACCGGGACAGGGGGGTCCCGAGCAGTACTTC
d_call: .; clone_size: .; v_call: TRBV7-8; j_call: TRBJ1-1; cdr3_aa: CASSYIVQNTEAFF; cdr3_nt: TGTGCCAGCAGCTATATAGTGCAGAACACTGAAGCTTTCTTT
d_call: .; clone_size: .; v_call: TRBV7-2; j_call: TRBJ2-5; cdr3_aa: CASSWGLGETQYF; cdr3_nt: TGTGCCAGCAGCTGGGGACTTGGGGAGACCCAGTACTTC
d_call: .; clone_size: .; v_call: TRBV4-3; j_call: TRBJ2-5; cdr3_aa: CASSQVYSGQETQYF; cdr3_nt: TGCGCCAGCAGCCAAGTGTACAGCGGGCAAGAGACCCAGTACTTC
d_call: TRBD1; clone_size: .; v_call: TRBV2; j_call: TRBJ1-2; cdr3_aa: CARDRGYGYTF; cdr3_nt: TGTGCCAGAGACAGGGGCTATGGCTACACCTTC
d_call: .; clone_size: .; v_call: TRBV5-6; j_call: TRBJ2-1; cdr3_aa: CASSHSGNEQFF; cdr3_nt: TGTGCCAGCAGCCACAGTGGGAATGAGCAGTTCTTC